This paragraph reports one TCR beta chain. The data were obtained in a study of blood T cell repertoires in COVID-19. On the study more broadly: COVID-19 samples collected from the United States, Italy and Spain covered acute and convalescent phases. T cells, B-cell-depleted T cells, or PBMCs provided the cDNA or gDNA that served as material.

Methods used by the authors: Cell counts per sample came from amplifying reference gene primers. Libraries were prepared by immunoSEQ multiplex PCR; TCRdb keeps only in-frame clonotypes and omits some of them. The DNA was the basis for D and trimming; V, J and clone size are from that table. The data hold under 110,000 clones, with 84% observed a single time. The specimen sequenced was peripheral blood. The TCR originated in a woman between 55 and 75 years old with acute or convalescent COVID-19.

CDR3 protein: CASNGLYSTDTQYF. CDR3 nucleotide sequence: TGTGCCAGCAATGGGCTTTATAGCACAGATACGCAGTATTTT. The chain uses TRBV9 and TRBJ2-3; D remains ambiguous. The CDR3 has 14 residues. V was shortened by 6 bases and J by 0 bases, with 11 bases between the two germline ends. The germline CDR1 and CDR2 sequences are SGDLS and YYNGEE.